These 12 T cell receptor beta chains share one sample of origin, sequenced in a study of T cell responses to AZD1222 COVID-19 vaccine. Assay: immunoSEQ multiplex PCR; the TCRdb copy retains only in-frame clones and omits some. The profile shows approximately 150,000 clones, 90% to 95% of them singletons. The sequencing here drew on peripheral blood, taken on day 0 of AZD1222 vaccination. The receptors were sampled from an adult in good health.

The rearrangement joins TRBV10-1 to TRBJ2-5; TRBD2 matches 9 bases. This CDR3 has 15 residues. Trimming cost V 3 bases and J 2 bases; bases outside gene matches: 4. From germline, CDR1 is WNHNN and CDR2 SYGVQD (reference sequence). CDR3 sequence reads: CASSEGGLAQETQYF. CDR3 bases: TGCGCCAGCAGTGAAGGGGGACTAGCTCAAGAGACCCAGTACTTC.

The rearrangement uses TRBV18 and TRBJ2-7; D is ambiguous. The CDR3 has 16 amino acids. Germline-derived CDR1 and CDR2 are KGHSH and LQKENI. The V end was cut by 3 bases, the J end by 5 bases, with 20 bases between. The CDR3 nucleotides are TGTGCCAGCTCACCTTCTATAGCCGGAGTCTACCACGAGCAGTACTTC. This encodes CASSPSIAGVYHEQYF.

The chain is built from TRBV14 and TRBJ2-1, with 8 bases matching TRBD2. The V gene's germline CDR1 is SGHDN and CDR2 FVKESK. This CDR3 has 15 amino acids. Unmatched junction bases numbered 7, after V lost 2 bases and J lost 7 bases. The CDR3 DNA follows: TGTGCCAGCAGCCAAACTAGCGGACGGCTAAATGAGCAGTTCTTC. Translating it yields CASSQTSGRLNEQFF.

The J gene is TRBJ1-5, the V gene TRBV6-2 or TRBV6-3, with D hard to call. With 5 bases removed from V and 0 bases from J, the gap between germline ends came to 11 bases. CDR3 length equals 15 residues. Germline lookup yields CDR1 MNHEY and CDR2 SVGEGT. CDR3 in amino acids: CASSLLGGSNQPQHF. DNA of the CDR3: TGTGCCAGCAGTCTTCTTGGTGGTAGCAATCAGCCCCAGCATTTT.

The chain has TRBV5-1 and TRBJ2-7; 8 bases are shared with TRBD1. This CDR3 spans 12 amino acids. Trimming took 10 bases from V and 3 from J; bases not matched to a gene: 6. Germline CDR1 is SGHRS and CDR2 is YFSETQ. The CDR3 DNA follows: TGCGCCCCCGGACAGGGCTGCTACGAGCAGTACTTC. Translated, it gives CAPGQGCYEQYF.

This clone was picked up one time. The rearrangement uses TRBV7-2 and TRBJ1-3; D call uncertain. Trimming took off 6 bases at V and 0 bases at J, with 15 bases between the two ends. Per the germline V gene, CDR1 is SGHTA and CDR2 is FQGNSA. This CDR3 comprises 16 residues. CDR3 residues: CASSFSPEVSGNTIYF. The CDR3 DNA is TGTGCCAGCAGTTTTTCACCGGAGGTCTCTGGAAACACCATATATTTT.

This clone was counted once. The chain has TRBV3-1 (or the pseudogene TRBV3-2) and TRBJ1-4; D is ambiguous. The CDR3 runs 11 residues. The V gene's germline CDR1 is LGHDT and CDR2 YNNKEL (reference sequence). Between the trimmed V and J ends, which lost 5 bases and 5 bases, there was a span of 3 bases. In DNA, the CDR3 is TGTGCCAGCAGCTTAAATGAAAAACTGTTTTTT. This codes for CASSLNEKLFF.

This clone was seen once. The V gene is TRBV30, the J gene TRBJ1-1, with TRBD1 matching over 8 bases. With 3 bases clipped from V and 11 bases from J, the junction kept 5 bases outside the gene matches. Germline V CDR1 and CDR2: GTSNPN, SVGIG (reference sequence). The CDR3 consists of 11 residues. CDR3 DNA sequence: TGTGCCTGGAGGGAGGACAGGGAGGCTTTCTTT. It codes for CAWREDREAFF.

The V gene is TRBV18, the J gene TRBJ1-1; no definite D call. Trimming removed 3 bases at V and 5 bases at J, with 13 bases between. Looked up from germline, CDR1 is KGHSH and CDR2 is LQKENI. The CDR3 totals 14 residues. This CDR3 is CASSPLGVGTEAFF. The CDR3 region has the DNA TGTGCCAGCTCACCCCTCGGGGTGGGGACTGAAGCTTTCTTT.

V usage is TRBV30 and J usage is TRBJ1-1, with D unclear. With 5 bases removed from V and 0 bases from J, the gap between germline ends came to 10 bases. This CDR3 comprises 13 residues. From germline, CDR1 is GTSNPN and CDR2 SVGIG (reference sequence). CDR3 nucleotide sequence: TGTGCCTGGGGGTCCGACCTGAACACTGAAGCTTTCTTT. It translates to CAWGSDLNTEAFF.

The V gene is TRBV27, the J gene TRBJ1-5; no clear D. V was shortened by 0 bases and J by 7 bases, with 10 bases between the two germline ends. This CDR3 contains 14 residues. Germline assignment: CDR1 MNHEY and CDR2 SMNVEV (reference sequence). The CDR3 DNA reads as TGTGCCAGCAGTTTATCAGCGGGGAGCCAGCCCCAGCATTTT. Translated, it gives CASSLSAGSQPQHF.

V is TRBV11-2 and J is TRBJ2-7; the D gene is possibly TRBD2 (5 bases). CDR1 and CDR2 from the germline V gene are SGHAT and FQNNGV. V lost 5 bases to trimming and J lost 6 bases, with 17 bases between them. The CDR3 covers 14 residues. CDR3 nucleotides: TGTGCCAGCAGCCCGGACCGGGCGGGTGGCGAGCAGTACTTC. This sequence encodes CASSPDRAGGEQYF. Together with reference TRBV11-2 and TRBJ2-7, the CDR3 gives the full variable domain: EAGVAQSPRYKIIEKRQSVAFWCNPISGHATLYWYQQILGQGPKLLIQFQNNGVVDDSQLPKDRFSAERLKGVDSTLKIQPAKLEDSAVYLCASSPDRAGGEQYFGPGTRLTVT.